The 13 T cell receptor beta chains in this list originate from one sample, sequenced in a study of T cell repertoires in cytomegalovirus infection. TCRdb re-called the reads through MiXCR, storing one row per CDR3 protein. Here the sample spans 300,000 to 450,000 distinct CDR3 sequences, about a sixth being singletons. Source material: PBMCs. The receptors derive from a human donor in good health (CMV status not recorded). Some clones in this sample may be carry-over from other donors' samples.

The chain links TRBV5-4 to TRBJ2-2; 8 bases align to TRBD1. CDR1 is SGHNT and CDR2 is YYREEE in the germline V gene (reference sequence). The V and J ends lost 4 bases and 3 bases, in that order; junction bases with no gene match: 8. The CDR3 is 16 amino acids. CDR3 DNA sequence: TGTGCCAGCAGCCCTCCCCCGGGACAGGACACCGGGGAGCTGTTTTTT. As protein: CASSPPPGQDTGELFF.

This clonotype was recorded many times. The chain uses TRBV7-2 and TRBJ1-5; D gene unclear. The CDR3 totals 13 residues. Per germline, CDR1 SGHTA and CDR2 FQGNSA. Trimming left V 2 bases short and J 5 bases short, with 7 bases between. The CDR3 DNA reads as TGTGCCAGCAGCTTAACCATGTATCAGCCCCAGCATTTT. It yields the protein CASSLTMYQPQHF. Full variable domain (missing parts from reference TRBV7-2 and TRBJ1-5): GAGVSQSPSNKVTEKGKDVELRCDPISGHTALYWYRQSLGQGLEFLIYFQGNSAPDKSGLPSDRFSAERTGGSVSTLTIQRTQQEDSAVYLCASSLTMYQPQHFGDGTRLSIL.

CDR3 nucleotide sequence: TGTGCCAGCAGCCACCTCCTAGCGGGAGACTACAATGAGCAGTTCTTC. Its translation: CASSHLLAGDYNEQFF. The rearrangement links TRBV4-2 to TRBJ2-1; 10 bases are a match to TRBD2. The V gene end was trimmed by 3 bases and the J gene end by 3 bases; junction bases not matched to a gene: 5. The CDR3 has 16 amino acids. Germline CDR1 LGHNA, CDR2 YNFKEQ.

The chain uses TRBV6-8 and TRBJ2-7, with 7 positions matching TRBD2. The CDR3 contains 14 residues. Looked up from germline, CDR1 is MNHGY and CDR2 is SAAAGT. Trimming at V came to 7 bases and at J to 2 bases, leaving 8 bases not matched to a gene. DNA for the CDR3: TGTGCCAGCACCTCGGGAGGCACCACCTACGAGCAGTACTTC. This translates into CASTSGGTTYEQYF.

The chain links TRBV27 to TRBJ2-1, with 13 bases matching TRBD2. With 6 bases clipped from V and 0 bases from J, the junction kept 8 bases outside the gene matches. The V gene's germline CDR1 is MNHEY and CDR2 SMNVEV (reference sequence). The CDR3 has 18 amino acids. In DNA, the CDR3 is TGTGCCAGCAGAGTAGGACTAGCGGGAGCAGCCTCCTACAATGAGCAGTTCTTC. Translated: CASRVGLAGAASYNEQFF.

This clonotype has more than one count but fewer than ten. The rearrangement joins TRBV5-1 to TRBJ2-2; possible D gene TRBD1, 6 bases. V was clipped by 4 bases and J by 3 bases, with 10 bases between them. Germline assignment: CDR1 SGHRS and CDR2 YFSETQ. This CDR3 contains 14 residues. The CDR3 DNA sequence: TGCGCCAGCAGCCTACAGGGCTACACCGGGGAGCTGTTTTTT. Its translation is CASSLQGYTGELFF.

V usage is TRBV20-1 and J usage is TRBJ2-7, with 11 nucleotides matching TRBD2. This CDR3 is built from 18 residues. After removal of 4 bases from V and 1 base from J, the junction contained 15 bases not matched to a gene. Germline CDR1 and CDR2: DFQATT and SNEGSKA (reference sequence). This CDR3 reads CSAIRPASGGSRSYEQYF. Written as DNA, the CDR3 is TGCAGTGCTATCCGGCCGGCTAGCGGGGGGTCCCGATCCTACGAGCAGTACTTC.

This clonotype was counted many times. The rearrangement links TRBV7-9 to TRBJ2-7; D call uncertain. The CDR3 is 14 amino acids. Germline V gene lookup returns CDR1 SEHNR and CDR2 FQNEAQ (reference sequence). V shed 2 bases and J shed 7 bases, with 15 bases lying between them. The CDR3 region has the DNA TGTGCCAGCAGCTTACTGGCCGACCCTAGTGAGCAGTACTTC. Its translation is CASSLLADPSEQYF.

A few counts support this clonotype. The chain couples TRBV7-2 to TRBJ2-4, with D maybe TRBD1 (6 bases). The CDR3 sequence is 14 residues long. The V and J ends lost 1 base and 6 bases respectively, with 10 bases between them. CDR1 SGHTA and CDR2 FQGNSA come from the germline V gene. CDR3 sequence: CASSLERGTNIQYF. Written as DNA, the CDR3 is TGTGCCAGCAGCTTAGAAAGGGGGACAAACATTCAGTACTTC. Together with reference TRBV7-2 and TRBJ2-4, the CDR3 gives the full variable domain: GAGVSQSPSNKVTEKGKDVELRCDPISGHTALYWYRQSLGQGLEFLIYFQGNSAPDKSGLPSDRFSAERTGGSVSTLTIQRTQQEDSAVYLCASSLERGTNIQYFGAGTRLSVL.

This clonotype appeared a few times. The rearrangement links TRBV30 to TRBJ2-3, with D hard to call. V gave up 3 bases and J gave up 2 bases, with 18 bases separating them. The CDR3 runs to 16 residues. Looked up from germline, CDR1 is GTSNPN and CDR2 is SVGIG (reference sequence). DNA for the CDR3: TGTGCCTGGAGCCCGATCGTGGTCCCCCCCACAGATACGCAGTATTTT. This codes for CAWSPIVVPPTDTQYF.

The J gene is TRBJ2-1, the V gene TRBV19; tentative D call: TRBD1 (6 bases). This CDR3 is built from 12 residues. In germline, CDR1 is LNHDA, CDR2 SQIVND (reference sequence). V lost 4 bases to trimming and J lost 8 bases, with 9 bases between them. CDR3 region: CASSNWGHEQFF. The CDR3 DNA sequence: TGTGCCAGTAGTAACTGGGGGCATGAGCAGTTCTTC.

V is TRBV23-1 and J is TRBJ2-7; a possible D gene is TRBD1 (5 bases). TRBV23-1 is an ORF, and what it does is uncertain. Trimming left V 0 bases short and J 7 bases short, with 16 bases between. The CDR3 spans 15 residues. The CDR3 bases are TGCGCCAGCAGTCAATCGGAGACAGTCCCGAGGGAGCAGTACTTC. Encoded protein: CASSQSETVPREQYF.

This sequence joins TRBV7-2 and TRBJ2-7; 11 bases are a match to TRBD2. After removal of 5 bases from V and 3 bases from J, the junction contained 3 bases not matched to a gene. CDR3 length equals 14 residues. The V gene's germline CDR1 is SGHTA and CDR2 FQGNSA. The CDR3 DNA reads TGTGCCAGCAGCACCACTAGCGGGGGCTACGAGCAGTACTTC. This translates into CASSTTSGGYEQYF.